This TCR beta chain originates from a study of cytomegalovirus exposure and HLA in healthy donors. Overall study context: T cells numbering approximately 170 million yielded around 120 million unique TCR beta sequences in an earlier analysis. Unique TCRs from HLA-typed donors, about 85 million of them, were held in an early data release.

The study ran its PCR with 60 Vbeta and 13 Jbeta primers. Repertoires were generated with immunoSEQ multiplex PCR, while TCRdb's copy carries only in-frame clones and drops some. This table has around 110,000 clones, around 83% appearing once. The germline V gene encodes CDR1 MRHNA and CDR2 SNTAGT. Trimming took off 5 bases at V and 4 bases at J, with 11 bases between the two ends. This CDR3 comprises 14 residues. Despite likely unrecorded immune exposures, the donors were nominally healthy at the time of sampling. The genes are TRBV6-4 and TRBJ2-2, with D possibly matching TRBD1 (6 bases). The specimen sequenced was PBMCs. This TCR came from a man aged 30 to 45 in good health and CMV-seropositive. CDR3 sequence reads: CASSTGLGTGELFF. DNA for the CDR3: TGTGCCAGCAGTACAGGGTTAGGCACCGGGGAGCTGTTTTTT.